Below, 30 T cell receptor beta chains from the same sample are listed, as sequenced in a study of T cell responses to AZD1222 COVID-19 vaccine. Some clones are missing from TCRdb's copy, which holds only in-frame ones; the method was immunoSEQ multiplex PCR. The sample lists about 200,000 clones; over 80% were seen once. This material consisted of peripheral blood, taken on day 0 of AZD1222 vaccination. The receptors shown here come from an adult in good health.

The chain has TRBV7-9 and TRBJ1-6; D may be TRBD1 (5 bases). V lost 4 bases to trimming and J lost 7 bases, with 17 bases between them. The CDR3 sequence is 16 residues long. Germline lookup yields CDR1 SEHNR and CDR2 FQNEAQ (reference sequence). The CDR3 loop is CASSSVGALWNSPLHF. The DNA of the CDR3 is TGTGCCAGCAGCTCGGTAGGGGCCCTCTGGAATTCACCCCTCCACTTT. The full variable domain, with the rest looked up from reference TRBV7-9 and TRBJ1-6, is DTGVSQNPRHKITKRGQNVTFRCDPISEHNRLYWYRQTLGQGPEFLTYFQNEAQLEKSRLLSDRFSAERPKGSFSTLEIQRTEQGDSAMYLCASSSVGALWNSPLHFGNGTRLTVT.

The rearrangement joins TRBV28 to TRBJ1-4; the D gene is possibly TRBD1 (6 bases). The CDR3 contains 15 residues. V lost 4 bases, J lost 7 bases, and 16 bases lay in between. CDR1 and CDR2 from the germline V gene are MDHEN and SYDVKM. CDR3 coding DNA: TGTGCCAGCAGTTCGTCAGGGGCTTATGGTGAAAAACTGTTTTTT. Amino acid sequence: CASSSSGAYGEKLFF.

V gene TRBV12-3 or TRBV12-4 combines with J gene TRBJ1-2; TRBD1 might be the D (6 bases). The CDR3 has 13 residues. Trimming shortened V by 1 base and J by 6 bases, and 9 bases separated the two germline ends. The DNA of the CDR3 is TGTGCCAGCAGTTTAGTGGCAGGGGATGGCTACACCTTC. It codes for CASSLVAGDGYTF.

The chain uses TRBV2 and TRBJ1-1; 9 bases fit TRBD1. The CDR3 has 16 residues. The V and J ends lost 6 bases and 8 bases, in that order; junction bases with no gene match: 16. CDR1 is SNHLY, CDR2 FYNNEI, per germline. The CDR3 region has the DNA TGTGCCAGCAGCAGGCGACAGGGGGGATTGGGGATGGAAGCTTTCTTT. Its protein is CASSRRQGGLGMEAFF.

To note about this clone: Its ends do not fully match the called genes, so a read error is possible. V gene TRBV11-1 combines with J gene TRBJ1-2; D might be TRBD1 (5 bases). The CDR3 has 12 amino acids. Per the germline V gene, CDR1 is SGHAT and CDR2 is FQDESV (reference sequence). CDR3 loop: CASSLLFTGPIF. Written as DNA, the CDR3 is TGTGCCAGCAGCTTACTGTTTACGGGGCCAATCTTC. The whole variable domain, filled in from reference TRBV11-1 and TRBJ1-2, reads EAEVAQSPRYKITEKSQAVAFWCDPISGHATLYWYRQILGQGPELLVQFQDESVVDDSQLPKDRFSAERLKGVDSTLKIQPAELGDSAMYLCASSLLFTGPIFGSGTRLTVV.

The chain links TRBV7-9 to TRBJ1-4, with 11 bases fitting TRBD1. Per the germline V gene, CDR1 is SEHNR and CDR2 is FQNEAQ (reference sequence). V dropped 6 bases and J dropped 5; count of bases not matched to a gene: 11. This CDR3 has 17 residues. CDR3 nucleotide sequence: TGTGCCAGCAGTCAAAACGGACAGGGGGCTAAAAATGAAAAACTGTTTTTT. Encoded protein: CASSQNGQGAKNEKLFF. Full variable domain (missing parts from reference TRBV7-9 and TRBJ1-4): DTGVSQNPRHKITKRGQNVTFRCDPISEHNRLYWYRQTLGQGPEFLTYFQNEAQLEKSRLLSDRFSAERPKGSFSTLEIQRTEQGDSAMYLCASSQNGQGAKNEKLFFGSGTQLSVL.

The chain combines TRBV11-3 with TRBJ2-7; D perhaps matches TRBD1 (6 bases). The CDR3 sequence is 13 residues long. Germline values: CDR1 SGHNT, CDR2 YENEEA. Trimming removed 2 bases at V and 6 bases at J, with 11 bases between. The CDR3 protein is CASSLTTGREQYF. The DNA of the CDR3 is TGTGCCAGCAGCTTAACGACAGGCCGCGAGCAGTACTTC.

Here the CDR3 DNA reads TGTGCCACCCAAGGCAGACTAGCAGGCGATGAGCAGTTCTTC. Translated, it gives CATQGRLAGDEQFF. This chain links TRBV10-3 with TRBJ2-1, with 7 bases identical to TRBD2. The CDR3 extends over 14 amino acids. J was trimmed by 8 bases and V by 10 bases; bases with no gene match: 14. Per the germline V gene, CDR1 is ENHRY and CDR2 is SYGVKD.

A single count supports this clone. The chain uses TRBV5-3 and TRBJ1-6; 9 bases match TRBD1. TRBV5-3 is annotated as an ORF whose role is uncertain. The trim removed 2 bases at V and 8 bases at J, leaving 23 bases unmatched. The CDR3 runs 21 residues. CDR3 sequence (DNA): TGTGCCAGAAGCTTCCGACAGGGGGTATGTTTCCCTAGGGGTTTTGATTCACCCCTCCACTTT. It codes for CARSFRQGVCFPRGFDSPLHF.

The CDR3 DNA follows: TGTGCCAGCAGCCAAGGGCAAGGGGGAGAACTGTTTTTT. The encoded protein is CASSQGQGGELFF. This rearrangement joins TRBV3-1 (or the pseudogene TRBV3-2) to TRBJ1-4, with a possible D match to TRBD1 (6 bases). This CDR3 spans 13 amino acids. Trimming removed 1 base at V and 12 bases at J, with 12 bases between. CDR1 is LGHDT, CDR2 YNNKEL, per germline (reference sequence).

This clone was detected only once. V usage is TRBV9 and J usage is TRBJ1-2, with 10 bases that match TRBD1. Trimming at V came to 0 bases and at J to 5 bases, leaving 4 bases not matched to a gene. Germline lookup yields CDR1 SGDLS and CDR2 YYNGEE. This CDR3 has 15 amino acids. CDR3 protein: CASSVEGQGTYGYTF. The CDR3 coding sequence is TGTGCCAGCAGCGTAGAGGGACAGGGGACGTATGGCTACACCTTC.

The rearrangement joins TRBV10-3 to TRBJ1-3; D gene ambiguous. V was cut by 7 bases and J by 2 bases, with 12 bases left in between. The CDR3 runs to 14 residues. Per germline, CDR1 ENHRY and CDR2 SYGVKD. CDR3 nucleotides: TGTGCCATCACCCAAGAAGTGGCTGGAAACACCATATATTTT. Protein: CAITQEVAGNTIYF.

The V gene is TRBV7-9, the J gene TRBJ2-2; no clear D gene. Trimming removed 8 bases from V and 7 bases from J, with 5 bases in between. The CDR3 has 10 amino acids. The germline gives CDR1 SEHNR, CDR2 FQNEAQ (reference sequence). The CDR3 DNA reads as TGTGCCAGCGCAGTCGGGGAGCTGTTTTTT. Residues: CASAVGELFF.

This clone was counted only a few times. V gene TRBV6-2 or TRBV6-3 combines with J gene TRBJ2-1; 12 bases map to TRBD2. The J segment lost 4 bases and the V segment lost 6 bases, leaving 7 bases of the junction unmatched. The CDR3 runs 16 residues. Germline CDR1 and CDR2: MNHEY and SVGEGT. CDR3 residues: CASSRLTSGGYNEQFF. The CDR3 nucleotides read TGTGCCAGCAGCCGATTGACTAGCGGGGGATACAATGAGCAGTTCTTC.

The chain recombines TRBV15 with TRBJ1-6; 7 positions match TRBD1. CDR1 is LNHNV, CDR2 YYDKDF, per germline (reference sequence). The CDR3 sequence is 16 residues long. V dropped 1 base and J dropped 5; count of bases not matched to a gene: 5. CDR3 amino acids: CATSRGPGGNNSPLHF. The DNA for the CDR3 is TGTGCCACCAGCAGAGGACCAGGGGGAAATAATTCACCCCTCCACTTT.

The chain links TRBV12-3 or TRBV12-4 to TRBJ1-6; 9 positions match TRBD1. Trimming took 7 bases from V and 11 from J; bases not matched to a gene: 3. This CDR3 contains 12 residues. The CDR3, as DNA: TGTGCCAGCAAGGGACAGGGAACACCCCTCCACTTT. Its translation is CASKGQGTPLHF.

This chain connects TRBV13 to TRBJ2-7; tentatively, D is TRBD2 (6 bases). Per the germline V gene, CDR1 is PRHDT and CDR2 is FYEKMQ (reference sequence). CDR3 size: 13 residues. V lost 7 bases to trimming and J lost 0 bases, with 10 bases between them. The CDR3 DNA follows: TGTGCCAGCATGGAGGGGAGCTCCTACGAGCAGTACTTC. Its protein product is CASMEGSSYEQYF.

The chain recombines TRBV11-2 with TRBJ1-5, with a weak D call TRBD1 (5 bases). V was clipped by 5 bases and J by 3 bases, with 14 bases between them. There are 15 residues in the CDR3. Germline V gene lookup returns CDR1 SGHAT and CDR2 FQNNGV. CDR3 sequence (DNA): TGTGCCAGCAGCAATGGCAGGGCCCCCAATCAGCCCCAGCATTTT. Translation gives CASSNGRAPNQPQHF.

The chain combines TRBV6-5 with TRBJ1-2; D unclear. This CDR3 has 15 residues. Trimming left V 0 bases short and J 5 bases short, with 13 bases between. Germline V CDR1 and CDR2: MNHEY, SVGAGI. CDR3 region: CASSYSINGRYGYTF. The CDR3 DNA follows: TGTGCCAGCAGTTACTCGATAAACGGGAGGTATGGCTACACCTTC.

The V gene is TRBV27, the J gene TRBJ2-6, with D possibly matching TRBD1 (6 bases). V was cut by 6 bases and J by 0 bases, with 15 bases left in between. The CDR3 loop spans 17 amino acids. Germline V CDR1 and CDR2: MNHEY, SMNVEV (reference sequence). The CDR3 here is CASSLTGTGSGANVLTF. CDR3 sequence (DNA): TGTGCCAGCAGCCTGACAGGAACCGGCTCTGGGGCCAACGTCCTGACTTTC. Complete variable domain (other parts from reference TRBV27 and TRBJ2-6): EAQVTQNPRYLITVTGKKLTVTCSQNMNHEYMSWYRQDPGLGLRQIYYSMNVEVTDKGDVPEGYKVSRKEKRNFPLILESPSPNQTSLYFCASSLTGTGSGANVLTFGAGSRLTVL.

This sequence joins TRBV6-5 and TRBJ1-6; 7 bases fit TRBD1. With V trimmed by 3 bases and J by 4 bases, 3 bases remained unmatched. The CDR3 has 15 residues. Germline CDR1 reads MNHEY; CDR2 reads SVGAGI. The CDR3 is CASSYRDSYNSPLHF. As DNA, the CDR3 is TGTGCCAGCAGTTATCGGGACAGTTATAATTCACCCCTCCACTTT.

The rearrangement joins TRBV5-5 to TRBJ1-5; no definite D call. CDR1 SGHKS and CDR2 YYEKEE come from the germline V gene (reference sequence). The CDR3 runs to 14 residues. V shed 4 bases and J shed 7 bases, with 15 bases lying between them. The DNA for the CDR3 is TGTGCCAGCAGCCGGGCGTGGGCAGAGCAGCCCCAGCATTTT. It is translated as CASSRAWAEQPQHF.

The V gene is TRBV2, the J gene TRBJ1-5; the D gene is possibly TRBD1 (6 bases). The CDR3 covers 14 residues. V was shortened by 5 bases and J by 1 base, with 9 bases between the two germline ends. The germline CDR1 and CDR2 sequences are SNHLY and FYNNEI. The CDR3 DNA sequence: TGTGCCAGCAGTTTTGGACAGAGCAATCAGCCCCAGCATTTT. Its protein product is CASSFGQSNQPQHF.

V and J are TRBV5-5 and TRBJ1-2; maybe TRBD1 (5 bases). This CDR3 region has 13 residues. The germline gives CDR1 SGHKS, CDR2 YYEKEE (reference sequence). V gave up 4 bases and J gave up 2 bases, with 9 bases separating them. The DNA of the CDR3 is TGTGCCAGCAGCGAGGGGTGGAACTATGGCTACACCTTC. It codes for CASSEGWNYGYTF.

The chain has TRBV11-1 and TRBJ1-6; possibly TRBD1 for D (5 bases). The V gene lost 4 bases and the J gene lost 7 bases, with 14 bases spanning the gap. Per germline, CDR1 SGHAT and CDR2 FQDESV (reference sequence). This CDR3 region has 15 residues. CDR3 nucleotides: TGTGCCAGCAGCTCCACCGGGACGGTAAATTCACCCCTCCACTTT. Its protein is CASSSTGTVNSPLHF. Complete variable domain (other parts from reference TRBV11-1 and TRBJ1-6): EAEVAQSPRYKITEKSQAVAFWCDPISGHATLYWYRQILGQGPELLVQFQDESVVDDSQLPKDRFSAERLKGVDSTLKIQPAELGDSAMYLCASSSTGTVNSPLHFGNGTRLTVT.

The J gene is TRBJ1-1, the V gene TRBV15; 8 bases are shared with TRBD1. With 2 bases clipped from V and 4 bases from J, the junction kept 9 bases outside the gene matches. Germline V CDR1 and CDR2: LNHNV, YYDKDF (reference sequence). The length of the CDR3 is 16 residues. CDR3 DNA sequence: TGTGCCACCAGCAGATACCCCGGGACAGGCGGCACTGAAGCTTTCTTT. Protein: CATSRYPGTGGTEAFF.

The chain couples TRBV19 to TRBJ2-2; unclear D gene. Trimming removed 6 bases from V and 2 bases from J, with 13 bases in between. Germline CDR1 LNHDA, CDR2 SQIVND (reference sequence). There are 15 residues in the CDR3. DNA for the CDR3: TGTGCCAGTAGGATCAGGACCGTTAACACCGGGGAGCTGTTTTTT. Translation gives CASRIRTVNTGELFF.

The chain links TRBV10-2 to TRBJ1-4; D gene unclear. V lost 2 bases to trimming and J lost 8 bases, with 15 bases between them. The CDR3 totals 15 residues. The germline V gene has CDR1 WSHSY and CDR2 SAAADI. CDR3 in amino acids: CASSEVKGAREKLFF. The CDR3 DNA is TGCGCCAGCAGTGAGGTTAAGGGCGCAAGGGAAAAACTGTTTTTT.

The rearrangement joins TRBV12-3 or TRBV12-4 to TRBJ1-2; weak D call: TRBD1 (6 bases). V lost 3 bases to trimming and J lost 8 bases, with 10 bases between them. CDR3 length equals 12 residues. Here the CDR3 reads CASSFQTGGYTF. CDR3 coding DNA: TGTGCCAGCAGTTTCCAGACAGGAGGCTACACCTTC.

This chain uses TRBV28 with TRBJ1-2; D is perhaps TRBD1 (5 bases). Trimming shortened V by 2 bases and J by 4 bases, and 11 bases separated the two germline ends. The CDR3 sequence is 14 residues long. Germline V gene sequence: CDR1 MDHEN, CDR2 SYDVKM. The CDR3 sequence is CASSLVGRVYGYTF. The CDR3 DNA sequence: TGTGCCAGCAGTTTAGTCGGCAGGGTCTATGGCTACACCTTC.